This T cell receptor beta chain is from a study of OX40 agonist ivuxolimab in advanced cancers. Across the study: Ivuxolimab, an agonistic anti-OX40 (CD134) antibody, was given to patients.

The ends were cut back, 3 bases at V and 1 base at J, with 6 bases in the middle. The CDR3 is 13 residues long. CDR1 and CDR2 (germline): SGHTA, FQGTGA. The assay was immunoSEQ multiplex PCR, and TCRdb's table has in-frame clones only and misses some. The repertoire holds some 64,000 clones, with roughly four fifths as singletons. The gene calls are TRBV7-3 and TRBJ1-1; D gene ambiguous. The clonotype was recovered from an adult with an advanced solid tumor such as melanoma, head and neck, liver or kidney cancer. The source material was CD4+ or CD8+ T cells sorted from blood, sampled in a trial of the OX40 agonist ivuxolimab. The CDR3 region has the DNA TGTGCCAGCAGCTTGATAGAGAACACTGAAGCTTTCTTT. Protein product: CASSLIENTEAFF.